This T cell receptor (beta chain) emerged from a study of blood T cells in healthy people across ages. The ends were cut back, 0 bases at V and 12 bases at J, with 24 bases in the middle. CDR1 and CDR2 (germline): DFQATT, SNEGSKA (reference sequence). The CDR3 length is 16 residues. Overall study findings and caveats: Significant beta diversity loss was already apparent by age roughly 44, declining roughly linearly. Compared with aged donors, long-lived donors showed fewer expanded clones, suggesting selection. Unsorted PBMCs ruled out conclusive naive versus antigen-experienced comparison.

Healthy Russian Caucasian donors spanned ages about 6 to 95 years. Worth noting for this clonotype: The target antigen is unknown.

The use of a sample-barcoded 5' primer and a J-beta primer mix characterized a second PCR of about 7 to 12 cycles. A single record per CDR3 protein comes from TCRdb applying MiXCR to the 5' RACE reads. The sample shows about 780,000 distinct CDR3 sequences, 46% of them seen only once. The gene calls are TRBV20-1 and TRBJ2-1; the D gene is possibly TRBD2 (6 bases). The sample taken for sequencing was blood. The clonotype was recovered from a man older than 75 in good health. The CDR3 sequence is CSARDPSSAPWGGQFF. DNA for the CDR3: TGCAGTGCTAGAGATCCATCCAGCGCCCCGTGGGGAGGGCAGTTCTTC.